These 8 T cell receptor beta chains share one sample of origin, sequenced in a study of blood T cell repertoires in COVID-19. The method was immunoSEQ multiplex PCR; TCRdb's version includes in-frame clones alone and lacks a portion of them. In the table there are roughly 110,000 clones, 71% of which are singletons. Sequenced sample: peripheral blood. Receptors originate from a human donor with acute or convalescent COVID-19. The donor label of this sample is uncertain.

The gene calls are TRBV3-1 (or the pseudogene TRBV3-2) and TRBJ2-7; 8 bases line up with TRBD2. Germline CDR1 reads LGHDT; CDR2 reads YNNKEL (reference sequence). The CDR3 runs 14 residues. V shed 6 bases, J shed 3 bases, and the junction held 7 bases outside the gene matches. The CDR3 coding sequence is TGTGCCAGCAGTGACCGCGGGGGGCACTACGAGCAGTACTTC. Encoded protein: CASSDRGGHYEQYF.

V and J are TRBV2 and TRBJ2-3; TRBD2 is a possible D gene (6 bases). The CDR3 covers 14 residues. Germline V lookup: CDR1 SNHLY, CDR2 FYNNEI. Trimming cost V 7 bases and J 2 bases, with 13 bases left between them. DNA of the CDR3: TGTGCCAGCAACGGGGGAACCTCCACAGATACGCAGTATTTT. Translation gives CASNGGTSTDTQYF.

This clone was counted once. J is TRBJ2-1 and V is TRBV9; D ambiguous. The germline V gene encodes CDR1 SGDLS and CDR2 YYNGEE. V lost 0 bases to trimming and J lost 8 bases, with 6 bases between them. CDR3 length: 12 amino acids. CDR3 nucleotide sequence: TGTGCCAGCAGCGTAGATGGAGATGAGCAGTTCTTC. Amino acids: CASSVDGDEQFF.

V gene TRBV5-1 combines with J gene TRBJ1-6, with 7 bases lining up with TRBD1. This CDR3 has 16 amino acids. Germline CDR1 reads SGHRS; CDR2 reads YFSETQ. Trimming cost V 2 bases and J 5 bases; bases outside gene matches: 7. CDR3 nucleotides: TGCGCCAGCAGCTTCGACAGGGCAAGAAATAATTCACCCCTCCACTTT. Protein product: CASSFDRARNNSPLHF.

The chain carries TRBV28 and TRBJ2-1; TRBD1 aligns across 11 bases. The CDR3 has 14 residues. Germline V gives CDR1 MDHEN, CDR2 SYDVKM. V shed 8 bases, J shed 2 bases, and the junction held 2 bases outside the gene matches. The CDR3 DNA reads as TGTGCCAGCCAGGGACAGGGGGCCTACAATGAGCAGTTCTTC. As protein: CASQGQGAYNEQFF.

This clone was seen a handful of times. V gene TRBV2 combines with J gene TRBJ1-4, with 11 nucleotides matching TRBD1. The V and J ends lost 5 bases and 8 bases, in that order; junction bases with no gene match: 10. The CDR3 length is 16 residues. The germline V gene encodes CDR1 SNHLY and CDR2 FYNNEI. CDR3 sequence (DNA): TGTGCCAGCAGTAGCAGGACAGGGGGCGGTAGGGAAAAACTGTTTTTT. Translated, it gives CASSSRTGGGREKLFF.

The rearrangement joins TRBV20-1 to TRBJ1-1; D gene uncertain. The V gene lost 3 bases and the J gene lost 5 bases, with 7 bases spanning the gap. The germline V gene has CDR1 DFQATT and CDR2 SNEGSKA (reference sequence). The length of the CDR3 is 11 residues. CDR3 DNA sequence: TGCAGTGCTAGGGGAGAGACTGAAGCTTTCTTT. It encodes CSARGETEAFF.

The V gene is TRBV5-6, the J gene TRBJ1-2; a possible D gene is TRBD1 (6 bases). The V gene's germline CDR1 is SGHDT and CDR2 YYEEEE. Deletions cut 0 bases from V and 4 bases from J, with 13 bases between. The CDR3 sequence is 15 residues long. This CDR3 is CASSLGSTGSYGYTF. The CDR3 nucleotides are TGTGCCAGCAGCTTGGGTTCGACAGGAAGCTATGGCTACACCTTC.